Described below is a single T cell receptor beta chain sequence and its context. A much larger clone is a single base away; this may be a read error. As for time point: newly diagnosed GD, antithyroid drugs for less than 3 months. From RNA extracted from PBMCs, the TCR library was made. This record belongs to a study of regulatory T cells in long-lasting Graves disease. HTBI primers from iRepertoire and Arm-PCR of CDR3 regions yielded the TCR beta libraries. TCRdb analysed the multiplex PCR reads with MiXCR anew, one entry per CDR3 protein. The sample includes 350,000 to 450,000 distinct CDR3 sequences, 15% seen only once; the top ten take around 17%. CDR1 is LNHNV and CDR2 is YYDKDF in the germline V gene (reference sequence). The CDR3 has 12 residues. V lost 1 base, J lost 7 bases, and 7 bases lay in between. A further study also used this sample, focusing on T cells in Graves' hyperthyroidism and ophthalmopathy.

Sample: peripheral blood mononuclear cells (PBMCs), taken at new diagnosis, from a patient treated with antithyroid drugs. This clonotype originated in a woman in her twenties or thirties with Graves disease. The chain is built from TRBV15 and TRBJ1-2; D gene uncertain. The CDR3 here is CATSRAGSGYTF. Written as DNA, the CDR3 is TGTGCCACCAGCAGAGCTGGAAGTGGCTACACCTTC.